The present T cell receptor beta chain was sequenced within a study of CD4 T cells in relation to SARS-CoV-2 and coronaviruses. In the study overall: Shared crossreactive spike epitopes were mapped to their HLA restriction.

The unexposed donors gave CD4+ T cells in about 2011-2018, prior to COVID-19. CD4+ T cells were isolated from the cells after 10 days of culture. Unexposed-donor CD4+ T cells were probed with SARS-CoV-2 S/N and four cold-coronavirus spikes, cells permitting. The length of the CDR3 is 15 residues. V was cut by 10 bases and J by 6 bases, with 24 bases left in between. The germline gives CDR1 LNHDA, CDR2 SQIVND (reference sequence). The protocol was immunoSEQ multiplex PCR, while the TCRdb copy is restricted to in-frame clones and leaves out a portion. This table has about 29,000 clones, about 76% appearing once. Concerning this clone itself: Its antigen is unidentified.

The receptor's source is a human donor in good health. The sequenced material came from CD4+ T cells from PBMCs, cultured in vitro. The chain combines TRBV19 with TRBJ1-2; D remains unclear. In nucleotides, the CDR3 is TGTGCCACCGGTCCCCGGGCCCCCAATCTACATGGCTACACCTTC. Protein sequence: CATGPRAPNLHGYTF.